Shown below are 28 T cell receptor beta chains from a single sample sequenced in a study of T cells in Graves' hyperthyroidism and ophthalmopathy. Amplification of TCR beta CDR3 regions was performed using RNA transcripts as template. In the first-round RT-PCR of the TCR CDR3, the HTBI primer set was used. TCRdb reprocessed the multiplex PCR reads with MiXCR, giving one entry per CDR3 protein. The sample includes around 520,000 distinct CDR3 sequences, roughly a quarter of them seen just once. Sequenced input: blood. Receptor source: a woman in her 30s with Graves' ophthalmopathy.

This clonotype was counted many times. The chain links TRBV20-1 to TRBJ2-7; D gene uncertain. From germline, CDR1 is DFQATT and CDR2 SNEGSKA (reference sequence). This CDR3 region has 13 residues. Trimming cost V 1 base and J 5 bases, with 12 bases left between them. The CDR3 bases are TGCAGTGCTAGAGTGGCACTTCGAAACGAGCAGTACTTC. Translating gives CSARVALRNEQYF.

The sample holds many counts of this clonotype. The CDR3 nucleotides read TGTGCCAGCAGTTTTTTGGGGGCGCAGGTCACTGAAGCTTTCTTT. This translates into CASSFLGAQVTEAFF. The rearrangement links TRBV12-3 or TRBV12-4 to TRBJ1-1, with a possible D match to TRBD1 (6 bases). The CDR3 spans 15 residues. V dropped 3 bases and J dropped 4 bases, with 15 bases sitting between them.

This clonotype was detected once. This clone may be a read error of a much larger clone one base away. The gene calls are TRBV6-5 and TRBJ1-1; D gene unclear. This CDR3 is built from 14 residues. Germline values: CDR1 MNHEY, CDR2 SVGAGI. CDR3 protein: CACSYGRRDTEAFF. The CDR3 DNA reads as TGTGCCTGCAGTTACGGCAGGCGGGACACTGAAGCTTTCTTT.

V usage is TRBV6-1 and J usage is TRBJ1-2; D is ambiguous. This CDR3 is built from 14 residues. Trimming cost V 1 base and J 3 bases, with 9 bases left between them. Germline CDR1 MNHNS, CDR2 SASEGT. The CDR3 loop reads CASSEGKPDYGYTF. In DNA, the CDR3 is TGTGCCAGCAGTGAAGGTAAACCGGACTATGGCTACACCTTC.

This clonotype was counted many times. The chain combines TRBV12-3 or TRBV12-4 with TRBJ1-5, with D possibly being TRBD1 (6 bases). V gave up 4 bases and J gave up 9 bases, with 16 bases separating them. The CDR3 is 14 amino acids. This CDR3 is CASSSTGLATPQHF. The CDR3 DNA reads TGTGCCAGCAGTTCTACAGGGTTAGCTACGCCCCAGCATTTT.

As concerns this clonotype: A junction end diverges from the germline sequence, so it may reflect a read error. The J gene is TRBJ2-2, the V gene TRBV12-3 or TRBV12-4; 9 bases map to TRBD1. The CDR3 loop spans 15 amino acids. The CDR3 loop reads CASSPTGGFTGELCF. The CDR3 nucleotides are TGTGCCAGCAGCCCGACAGGGGGATTCACCGGGGAGCTGTGTTTT.

This clonotype has only a few counts. The rearrangement uses TRBV7-9 and TRBJ2-6; D is uncertain. The CDR3 covers 15 residues. V was pared by 5 bases and J by 1 base, with 9 bases between. Per germline, CDR1 SEHNR and CDR2 FQNEAQ (reference sequence). The CDR3, as DNA: TGTGCCAGCAGCCCCGAGAGGTCTGGGGCCAACGTCCTGACTTTC. Amino acids: CASSPERSGANVLTF.

At least ten counts were recorded for this clonotype. V usage is TRBV6-5 and J usage is TRBJ1-1, with D perhaps TRBD1 (5 bases). Trimming took off 6 bases at V and 1 base at J, with 9 bases between the two ends. The CDR3 extends over 13 amino acids. CDR1 and CDR2 from the germline V gene are MNHEY and SVGAGI. In DNA form, the CDR3 reads TGTGCCAGCAGGCGGGGGAAGAACACTGAAGCTTTCTTT. Amino acid sequence: CASRRGKNTEAFF.

There are many counts of this clonotype. The chain is built from TRBV5-1 and TRBJ2-2; D gene ambiguous. The V gene lost 3 bases and the J gene lost 7 bases, with 19 bases spanning the gap. In germline, CDR1 is SGHRS, CDR2 YFSETQ. The CDR3 sequence is 16 residues long. CDR3: CASSSMATLGFGELFF. The CDR3 DNA is TGCGCCAGCAGCTCAATGGCAACCTTGGGGTTCGGGGAGCTGTTTTTT.

The chain carries TRBV6-1 and TRBJ1-1, with TRBD1 matching 7 bases. Trimming removed 6 bases from V and 8 bases from J; junction bases left unmatched: 6. CDR1 MNHNS and CDR2 SASEGT come from the germline V gene. CDR3 length equals 12 residues. The DNA of the CDR3 is TGTGCCAGCAGAGACAGGGACGCCGAAGCTTTCTTT. Its protein product is CASRDRDAEAFF.

This clonotype was detected only a few times. The chain links TRBV20-1 to TRBJ2-7, with 7 nucleotides matching TRBD2. Germline trimming cut 4 bases from V and 4 bases from J; bases unmatched to any gene: 4. The CDR3 totals 12 residues. Germline V gene data show CDR1 as DFQATT and CDR2 as SNEGSKA (reference sequence). CDR3 bases: TGCAGTGCTACCGGGACTACGTACGAGCAGTACTTC. This codes for CSATGTTYEQYF.

A word on this clonotype: This may come from a read error, since a much larger clone is one base off. This sequence joins TRBV7-9 and TRBJ1-2; a weak D match, TRBD1 (5 bases). Per germline, CDR1 SEHNR and CDR2 FQNEAQ (reference sequence). Trimming took 5 bases from V and 2 from J, leaving 12 bases between them. The CDR3 covers 14 residues. The CDR3 DNA is TGTGCCAGCAGCGCGACAGTATTCAACTATGGCTACACCTTC. Translation: CASSATVFNYGYTF.

The table lists this clonotype with many counts. V usage is TRBV20-1 and J usage is TRBJ2-5; weak D call: TRBD1 (6 bases). CDR1 is DFQATT and CDR2 is SNEGSKA in the germline V gene (reference sequence). CDR3 length: 15 residues. Between the trimmed V and J ends, which lost 1 base and 4 bases, there was a span of 16 bases. Here the CDR3 DNA reads TGCAGTGCTAGAGCAGGGGAATCAGTTTCAGAGACCCAGTACTTC. It translates to CSARAGESVSETQYF.

This clonotype was found many times. This chain joins TRBV27 and TRBJ1-1; D unresolved. Per germline, CDR1 MNHEY and CDR2 SMNVEV (reference sequence). Trimming left V 2 bases short and J 1 base short, with 5 bases between. This CDR3 contains 13 residues. The DNA of the CDR3 is TGTGCCAGCAGTTTACATCAGAACACTGAAGCTTTCTTT. Translating it yields CASSLHQNTEAFF.

This clonotype was detected ten times or more. V and J are TRBV18 and TRBJ1-1; D possibly corresponds to TRBD1 (5 bases). The length of the CDR3 is 16 residues. V was clipped by 4 bases and J by 4 bases, with 19 bases between them. Germline V gene data show CDR1 as KGHSH and CDR2 as LQKENI. The CDR3 loop is CASSLHPQGEGTEAFF. The DNA for the CDR3 is TGTGCCAGCTCACTACACCCCCAGGGTGAGGGCACTGAAGCTTTCTTT.

V and J are TRBV28 and TRBJ2-5, with TRBD1 identical over 8 bases. CDR3 length equals 15 residues. Germline CDR1 reads MDHEN; CDR2 reads SYDVKM. The ends lost 7 bases at V and 4 bases at J; junction bases unmatched: 11. The CDR3 DNA reads TGTGCCAGCACTCCGGCCGGTCAGGGGGCAGAGACCCAGTACTTC. Protein: CASTPAGQGAETQYF.

This clonotype was observed at least ten times. V is TRBV2 and J is TRBJ2-7; tentative D call: TRBD1 (6 bases). This CDR3 has 12 residues. Per germline, CDR1 SNHLY and CDR2 FYNNEI. With 7 bases removed from V and 5 bases from J, the gap between germline ends came to 12 bases. The CDR3 coding sequence is TGTGCCAGCAACACAGGGTGGCACGAGCAGTACTTC. Protein: CASNTGWHEQYF.

This clonotype was seen ten or more times. V is TRBV20-1 and J is TRBJ2-5, with TRBD1 matching over 10 bases. The germline CDR1 and CDR2 sequences are DFQATT and SNEGSKA (reference sequence). The V gene end was trimmed by 5 bases and the J gene end by 5 bases; junction bases not matched to a gene: 5. The CDR3 sequence is 13 residues long. The CDR3 loop is CSAGQGGLETQYF. The DNA for the CDR3 is TGCAGTGCTGGACAGGGGGGTTTGGAGACCCAGTACTTC.

At least ten counts were recorded for this clonotype. The V call is TRBV6-5, the J call TRBJ1-5, with a tentative D call TRBD1 (5 bases). The germline CDR1 and CDR2 sequences are MNHEY and SVGAGI. The ends were cut back, 4 bases at V and 4 bases at J, with 14 bases in the middle. The CDR3 sequence is 15 residues long. CDR3 sequence: CASSSPRGSNQPQHF. The CDR3 DNA reads TGTGCCAGCAGTTCTCCCCGGGGCAGTAATCAGCCCCAGCATTTT.

This clonotype came up many times. J is TRBJ1-1 and V is TRBV29-1, with unresolved D. Trimming removed 1 base from V and 7 bases from J, with 10 bases in between. The CDR3 is 12 amino acids. In germline, CDR1 is SQVTM, CDR2 ANQGSEA. CDR3 nucleotides: TGCAGCGTTGAAGCTGGACGGAATGAAGCTTTCTTT. Encoded protein: CSVEAGRNEAFF.

The gene calls are TRBV2 and TRBJ2-7, with 10 bases aligning to TRBD1. This CDR3 has 15 amino acids. J gave up 7 bases and V 5 bases, and 11 bases lay outside the gene matches. Per germline, CDR1 SNHLY and CDR2 FYNNEI. CDR3 DNA sequence: TGTGCCAGCAGTTCCCCGGGACAGGGGATCGGAGAGCAGTACTTC. Amino acid sequence: CASSSPGQGIGEQYF.

Many counts were recorded for this clonotype. The chain joins TRBV11-2 to TRBJ2-5, with TRBD2 matching 7 bases. The germline V gene encodes CDR1 SGHAT and CDR2 FQNNGV. Losses at the gene ends were 6 bases for V and 2 bases for J; bases not matched to a gene: 6. This CDR3 has 14 amino acids. The CDR3 is CASRRDYMQETQYF. The CDR3 DNA sequence: TGTGCCAGCAGGAGGGACTACATGCAAGAGACCCAGTACTTC.

This clonotype occurred a few times. The chain uses TRBV7-2 and TRBJ2-4; D might be TRBD1 (6 bases). In germline, CDR1 is SGHTA, CDR2 FQGNSA. The V gene lost 5 bases and the J gene lost 5 bases, with 22 bases spanning the gap. This CDR3 region has 17 residues. The CDR3 DNA reads as TGTGCCAGCAGCGTAAGGGGGTACGGCTTGGATGAAAACATTCAGTACTTC. It is translated as CASSVRGYGLDENIQYF.

This clonotype was counted ten times or more. The DNA for the CDR3 is TGTGCCAGCAGGGTCGGGGGCGCGAACACTGAAGCTTTCTTT. It codes for CASRVGGANTEAFF. V is TRBV28 and J is TRBJ1-1; possible D gene TRBD1, 6 bases. This CDR3 is built from 14 residues. V was pared by 6 bases and J by 1 base, with 12 bases between. The germline V gene encodes CDR1 MDHEN and CDR2 SYDVKM.

This chain uses TRBV6-1 with TRBJ1-1; D unresolved. The CDR3 consists of 13 residues. Germline CDR1 reads MNHNS; CDR2 reads SASEGT. Deletions cut 7 bases from V and 7 bases from J, with 16 bases between. The DNA of the CDR3 is TGTGCCAGCACGCCCAGGTCGAACTTTGAAGCTTTCTTT. Its translation is CASTPRSNFEAFF.

This clonotype was counted at least ten times. V and J are TRBV12-3 or TRBV12-4 and TRBJ1-1; the D gene is possibly TRBD1 (5 bases). This CDR3 comprises 14 residues. V gave up 2 bases and J gave up 3 bases, with 10 bases separating them. This CDR3 reads CASSLQAGDTEAFF. The CDR3 DNA reads TGTGCCAGCAGTTTACAAGCGGGGGACACTGAAGCTTTCTTT.

V and J are TRBV20-1 and TRBJ1-5, with TRBD1 identical over 8 bases. The CDR3 sequence is 14 residues long. The V gene end was trimmed by 6 bases and the J gene end by 7 bases; junction bases not matched to a gene: 11. Germline CDR1 reads DFQATT; CDR2 reads SNEGSKA (reference sequence). For the CDR3, the DNA is TGCAGTGCCCTAGAGCCTTCAGGGGGCCAGCCCCAGCATTTT. Its translation: CSALEPSGGQPQHF.

This clonotype appeared many times. The CDR3 nucleotides are TGTGCCAGTAGTATCCGGGATCAGCCCCAGCATTTT. This translates into CASSIRDQPQHF. J is TRBJ1-5 and V is TRBV19; D unclear. V lost 3 bases and J lost 5, with 5 bases in between. CDR1 and CDR2 from the germline V gene are LNHDA and SQIVND (reference sequence). The CDR3 is 12 residues long.